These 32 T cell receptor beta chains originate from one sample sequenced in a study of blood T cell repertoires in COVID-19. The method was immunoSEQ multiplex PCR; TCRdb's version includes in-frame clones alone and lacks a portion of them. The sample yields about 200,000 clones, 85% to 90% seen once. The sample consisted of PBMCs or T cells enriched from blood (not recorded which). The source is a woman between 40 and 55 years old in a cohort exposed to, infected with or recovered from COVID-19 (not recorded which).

The CDR3 coding sequence is TGTGCCAGCAGTTGGGCCTCAACGTACAATGAGCAGTTCTTC. Residues: CASSWASTYNEQFF. The rearrangement uses TRBV6-5 and TRBJ2-1; D call uncertain. This CDR3 contains 14 residues. Germline V gene lookup returns CDR1 MNHEY and CDR2 SVGAGI. With 4 bases removed from V and 4 bases from J, the gap between germline ends came to 11 bases.

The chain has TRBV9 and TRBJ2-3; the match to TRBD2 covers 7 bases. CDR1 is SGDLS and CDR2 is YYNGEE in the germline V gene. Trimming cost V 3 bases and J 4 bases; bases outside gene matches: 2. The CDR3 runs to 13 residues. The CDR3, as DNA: TGTGCCAGCAGCGGGGGGGGATCAGATACGCAGTATTTT. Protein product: CASSGGGSDTQYF. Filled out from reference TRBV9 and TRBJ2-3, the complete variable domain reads DSGVTQTPKHLITATGQRVTLRCSPRSGDLSVYWYQQSLDQGLQFLIQYYNGEERAKGNILERFSAQQFPDLHSELNLSSLELGDSALYFCASSGGGSDTQYFGPGTRLTVL.

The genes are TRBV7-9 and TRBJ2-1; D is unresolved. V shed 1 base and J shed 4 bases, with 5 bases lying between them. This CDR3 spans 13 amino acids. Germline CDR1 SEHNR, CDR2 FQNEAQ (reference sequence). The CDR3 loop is CASSLVAYNEQFF. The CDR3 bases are TGTGCCAGCAGCTTAGTAGCTTACAATGAGCAGTTCTTC.

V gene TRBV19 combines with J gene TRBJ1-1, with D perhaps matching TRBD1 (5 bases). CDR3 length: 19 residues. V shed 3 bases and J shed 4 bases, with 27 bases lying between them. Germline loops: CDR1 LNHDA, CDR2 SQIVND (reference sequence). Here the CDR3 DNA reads TGTGCCAGTAGTATGTGGGGCCCCCAGGACCCTCACGCAAGCACTGAAGCTTTCTTT. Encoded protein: CASSMWGPQDPHASTEAFF. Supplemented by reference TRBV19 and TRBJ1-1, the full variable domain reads DGGITQSPKYLFRKEGQNVTLSCEQNLNHDAMYWYRQDPGQGLRLIYYSQIVNDFQKGDIAEGYSVSREKKESFPLTVTSAQKNPTAFYLCASSMWGPQDPHASTEAFFGQGTRLTVV.

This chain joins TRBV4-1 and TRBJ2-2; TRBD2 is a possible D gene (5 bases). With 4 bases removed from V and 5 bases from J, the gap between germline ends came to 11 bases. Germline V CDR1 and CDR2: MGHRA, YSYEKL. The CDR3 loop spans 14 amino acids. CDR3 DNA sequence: TGCGCCAGCAGCCCCCGCGGAGGTACCGGGGAGCTGTTTTTT. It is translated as CASSPRGGTGELFF.

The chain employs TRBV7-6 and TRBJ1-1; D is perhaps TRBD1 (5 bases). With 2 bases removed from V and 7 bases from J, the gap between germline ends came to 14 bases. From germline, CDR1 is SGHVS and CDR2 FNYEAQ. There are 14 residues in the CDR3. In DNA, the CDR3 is TGTGCCAGCAGCTTAACCTCCTGGGGGGATGAAGCTTTCTTT. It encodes CASSLTSWGDEAFF.

The DNA of the CDR3 is TGTGCCAGCTCACCAGAGATCTACGAGCAGTACTTC. As protein: CASSPEIYEQYF. The chain recombines TRBV18 with TRBJ2-7; no firm D call. The V end lost 2 bases, the J end lost 3 bases, and 5 bases lay between the germline ends. The CDR3 has 12 residues. CDR1 and CDR2 (germline): KGHSH, LQKENI.

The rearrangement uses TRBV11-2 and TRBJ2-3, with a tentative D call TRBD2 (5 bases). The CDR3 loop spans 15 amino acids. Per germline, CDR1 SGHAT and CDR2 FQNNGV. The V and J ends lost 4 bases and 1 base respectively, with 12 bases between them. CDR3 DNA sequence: TGTGCCAGCAGCTCCGGACGGACTCGCACAGATACGCAGTATTTT. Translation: CASSSGRTRTDTQYF.

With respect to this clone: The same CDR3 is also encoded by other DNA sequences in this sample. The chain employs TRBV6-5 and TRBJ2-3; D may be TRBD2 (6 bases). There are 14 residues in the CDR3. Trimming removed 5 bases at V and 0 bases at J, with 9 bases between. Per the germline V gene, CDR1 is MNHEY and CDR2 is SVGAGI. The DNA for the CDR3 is TGTGCCAGCAGTCCTCTAGCGAGCACAGATACGCAGTATTTT. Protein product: CASSPLASTDTQYF.

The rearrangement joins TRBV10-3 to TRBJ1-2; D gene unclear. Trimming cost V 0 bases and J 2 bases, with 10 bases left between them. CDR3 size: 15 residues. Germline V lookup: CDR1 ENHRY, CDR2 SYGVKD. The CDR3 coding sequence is TGTGCCATCAGTGAGTCAAGCCTCTTCAACTATGGCTACACCTTC. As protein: CAISESSLFNYGYTF.

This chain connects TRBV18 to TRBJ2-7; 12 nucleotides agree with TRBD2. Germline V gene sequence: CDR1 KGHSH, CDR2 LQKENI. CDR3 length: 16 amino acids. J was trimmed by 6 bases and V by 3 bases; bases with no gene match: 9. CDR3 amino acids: CASSPLLAGGLGEQYF. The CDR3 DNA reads TGTGCCAGCTCACCCCTCCTAGCGGGGGGGCTGGGCGAGCAGTACTTC.

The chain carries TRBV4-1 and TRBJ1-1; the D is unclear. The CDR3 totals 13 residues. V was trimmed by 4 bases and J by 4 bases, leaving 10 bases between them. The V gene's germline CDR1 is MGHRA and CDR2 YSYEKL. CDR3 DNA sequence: TGCGCCAGCAGCCCGCGGATTCTCACTGAAGCTTTCTTT. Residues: CASSPRILTEAFF.

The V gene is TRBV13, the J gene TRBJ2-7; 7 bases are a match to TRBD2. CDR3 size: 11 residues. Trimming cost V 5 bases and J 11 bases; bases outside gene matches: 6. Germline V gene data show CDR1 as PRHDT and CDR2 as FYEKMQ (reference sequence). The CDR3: CASSGGLGKYF. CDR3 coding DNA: TGTGCCAGCAGCGGCGGACTAGGAAAGTACTTC. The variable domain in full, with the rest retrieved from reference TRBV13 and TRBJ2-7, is AAGVIQSPRHLIKEKRETATLKCYPIPRHDTVYWYQQGPGQDPQFLISFYEKMQSDKGSIPDRFSAQQFSDYHSELNMSSLELGDSALYFCASSGGLGKYFGPGTRLTVT.

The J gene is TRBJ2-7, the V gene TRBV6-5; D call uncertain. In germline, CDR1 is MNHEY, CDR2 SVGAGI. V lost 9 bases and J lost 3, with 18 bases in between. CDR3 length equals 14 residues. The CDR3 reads CARPSRQVYYEQYF. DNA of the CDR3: TGTGCCAGACCATCGCGTCAGGTGTACTACGAGCAGTACTTC.

The CDR3 sequence is CASRPDRGLTQPQHF. The CDR3 bases are TGCGCCAGCAGACCTGACAGGGGTTTGACTCAGCCCCAGCATTTT. The V gene is TRBV4-1, the J gene TRBJ1-5, with 8 bases lining up with TRBD1. Germline CDR1 is MGHRA and CDR2 is YSYEKL. This CDR3 is 15 amino acids long. Trimming removed 6 bases from V and 6 bases from J; junction bases left unmatched: 10.

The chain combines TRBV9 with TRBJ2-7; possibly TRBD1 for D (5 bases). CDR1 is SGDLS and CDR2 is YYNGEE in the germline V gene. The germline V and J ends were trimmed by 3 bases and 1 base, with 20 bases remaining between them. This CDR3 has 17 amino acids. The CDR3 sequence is CASSGEGEGAPSYEQYF. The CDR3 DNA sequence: TGTGCCAGCAGCGGCGAAGGGGAAGGGGCCCCTTCCTACGAGCAGTACTTC.

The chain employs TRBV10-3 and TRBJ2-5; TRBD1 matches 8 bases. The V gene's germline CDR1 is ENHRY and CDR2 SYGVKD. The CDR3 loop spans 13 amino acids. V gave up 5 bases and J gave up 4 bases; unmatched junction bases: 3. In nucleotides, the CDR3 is TGTGCCATCAGTCTCGACAGGGGAGAGACCCAGTACTTC. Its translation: CAISLDRGETQYF.

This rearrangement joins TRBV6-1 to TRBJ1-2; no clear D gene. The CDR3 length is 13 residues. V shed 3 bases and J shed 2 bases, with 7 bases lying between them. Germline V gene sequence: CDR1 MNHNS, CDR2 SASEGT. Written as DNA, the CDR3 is TGTGCCAGCAGTGACAGGCTGAACTATGGCTACACCTTC. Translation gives CASSDRLNYGYTF.

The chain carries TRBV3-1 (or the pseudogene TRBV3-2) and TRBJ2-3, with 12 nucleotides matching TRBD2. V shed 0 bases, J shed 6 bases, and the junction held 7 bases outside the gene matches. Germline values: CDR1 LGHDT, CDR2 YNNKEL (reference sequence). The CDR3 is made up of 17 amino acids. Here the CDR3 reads CASSQDRLAGAGDTQYF. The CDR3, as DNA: TGTGCCAGCAGCCAAGATCGACTAGCGGGAGCCGGTGATACGCAGTATTTT.

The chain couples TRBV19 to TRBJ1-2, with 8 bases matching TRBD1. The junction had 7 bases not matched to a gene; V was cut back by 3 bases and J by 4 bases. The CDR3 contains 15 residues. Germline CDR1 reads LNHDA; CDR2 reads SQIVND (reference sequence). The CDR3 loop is CASSMAGGRRYGYTF. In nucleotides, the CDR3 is TGTGCCAGTAGTATGGCAGGGGGCCGGCGCTATGGCTACACCTTC.

CDR3 DNA sequence: TGTGCCAGCAGGCAGGGGGCTGAAGCTTTCTTT. Protein: CASRQGAEAFF. This rearrangement joins TRBV6-5 to TRBJ1-1, with TRBD1 matching over 7 bases. Trimming took 6 bases from V and 6 from J; bases not matched to a gene: 1. Germline loops: CDR1 MNHEY, CDR2 SVGAGI. This CDR3 is built from 11 residues.

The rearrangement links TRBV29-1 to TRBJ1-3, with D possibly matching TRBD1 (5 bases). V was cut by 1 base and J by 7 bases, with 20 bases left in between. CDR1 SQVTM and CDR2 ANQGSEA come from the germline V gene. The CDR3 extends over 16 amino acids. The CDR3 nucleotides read TGCAGCGTTGAAGTAGGAGGGGAGCTAGTAGGCAACACCATATATTTT. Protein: CSVEVGGELVGNTIYF.

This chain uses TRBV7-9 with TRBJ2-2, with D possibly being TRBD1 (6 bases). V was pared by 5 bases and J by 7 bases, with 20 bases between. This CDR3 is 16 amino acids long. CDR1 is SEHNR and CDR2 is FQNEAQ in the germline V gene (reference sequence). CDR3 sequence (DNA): TGTGCCAGCAGCACCGGACTGCTGCCCAGGGGCGGGGAGCTGTTTTTT. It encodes CASSTGLLPRGGELFF. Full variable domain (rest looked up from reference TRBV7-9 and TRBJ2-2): DTGVSQNPRHKITKRGQNVTFRCDPISEHNRLYWYRQTLGQGPEFLTYFQNEAQLEKSRLLSDRFSAERPKGSFSTLEIQRTEQGDSAMYLCASSTGLLPRGGELFFGEGSRLTVL.

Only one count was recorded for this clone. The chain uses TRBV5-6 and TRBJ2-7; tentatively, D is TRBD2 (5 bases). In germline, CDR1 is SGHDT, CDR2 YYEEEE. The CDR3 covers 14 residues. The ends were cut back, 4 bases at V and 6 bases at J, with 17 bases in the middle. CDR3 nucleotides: TGTGCCAGCAGCCCAGAGGTCCGGGATGTCGAGCAGTACTTC. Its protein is CASSPEVRDVEQYF.

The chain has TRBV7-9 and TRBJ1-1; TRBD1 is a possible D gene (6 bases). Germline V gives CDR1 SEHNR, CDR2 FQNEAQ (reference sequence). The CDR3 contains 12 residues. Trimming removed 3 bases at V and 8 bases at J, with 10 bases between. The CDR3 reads CASSLGTPEAFF. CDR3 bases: TGTGCCAGCAGCTTGGGGACACCCGAAGCTTTCTTT.

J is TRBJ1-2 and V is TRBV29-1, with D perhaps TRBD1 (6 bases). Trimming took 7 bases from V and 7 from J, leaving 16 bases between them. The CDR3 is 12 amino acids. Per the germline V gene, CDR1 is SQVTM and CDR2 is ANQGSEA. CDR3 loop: CSAYQGKFGYTF. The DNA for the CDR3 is TGCAGCGCCTATCAGGGGAAGTTTGGCTACACCTTC.

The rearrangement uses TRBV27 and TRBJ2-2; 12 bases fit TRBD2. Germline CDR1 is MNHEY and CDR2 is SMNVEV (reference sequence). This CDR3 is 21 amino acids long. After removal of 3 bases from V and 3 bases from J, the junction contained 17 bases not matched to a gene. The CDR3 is CASSFLSSGGATPSYTGELFF. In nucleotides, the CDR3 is TGTGCCAGCAGTTTTCTCTCTAGCGGGGGGGCCACGCCTTCCTACACCGGGGAGCTGTTTTTT.

This CDR3 reads CASSQGGTSVFPTYEQYF. The CDR3 DNA sequence: TGTGCCAGCAGCCAAGGCGGGACTAGCGTATTTCCAACCTACGAGCAGTACTTC. The chain has TRBV4-2 and TRBJ2-7; 10 bases line up with TRBD2. Germline CDR1 and CDR2: LGHNA and YNFKEQ. This CDR3 comprises 18 residues. V gave up 1 base and J gave up 2 bases; unmatched junction bases: 11.

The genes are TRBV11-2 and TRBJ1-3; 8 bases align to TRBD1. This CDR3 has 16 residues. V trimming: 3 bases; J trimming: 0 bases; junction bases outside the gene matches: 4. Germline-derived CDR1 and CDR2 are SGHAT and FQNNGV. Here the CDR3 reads CASSFTGGASGNTIYF. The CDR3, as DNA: TGTGCCAGCAGCTTTACAGGGGGGGCCTCTGGAAACACCATATATTTT. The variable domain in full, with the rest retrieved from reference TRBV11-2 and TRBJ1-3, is EAGVAQSPRYKIIEKRQSVAFWCNPISGHATLYWYQQILGQGPKLLIQFQNNGVVDDSQLPKDRFSAERLKGVDSTLKIQPAKLEDSAVYLCASSFTGGASGNTIYFGEGSWLTVV.

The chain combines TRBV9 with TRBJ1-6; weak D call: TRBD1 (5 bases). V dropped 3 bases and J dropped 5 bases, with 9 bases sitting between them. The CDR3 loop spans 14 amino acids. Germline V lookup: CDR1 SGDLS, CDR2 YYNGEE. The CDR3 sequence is CASSADSHNSPLHF. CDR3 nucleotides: TGTGCCAGCAGCGCCGACAGCCATAATTCACCCCTCCACTTT. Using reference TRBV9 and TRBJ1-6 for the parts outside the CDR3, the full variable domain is DSGVTQTPKHLITATGQRVTLRCSPRSGDLSVYWYQQSLDQGLQFLIQYYNGEERAKGNILERFSAQQFPDLHSELNLSSLELGDSALYFCASSADSHNSPLHFGNGTRLTVT.

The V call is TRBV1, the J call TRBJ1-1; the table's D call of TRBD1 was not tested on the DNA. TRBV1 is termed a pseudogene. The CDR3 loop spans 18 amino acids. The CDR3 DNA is TGCACCAGCAGCCAAGCAGGGGGAAGTTCGCCCCTGAACACTGAAGCTTTCTTT. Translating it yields CTSSQAGGSSPLNTEAFF.

CDR3 nucleotides: TGTGCCAGCAGCTTAGAAACCGGGCCGGGGGGAGGCTACACCTTC. Translating it yields CASSLETGPGGGYTF. J is TRBJ1-2 and V is TRBV7-9, with D possibly matching TRBD1 (5 bases). CDR1 is SEHNR, CDR2 FQNEAQ, per germline (reference sequence). This CDR3 is 15 amino acids long. V lost 1 base and J 8 bases, leaving 17 bases between the germline ends. Drawing the rest from reference TRBV7-9 and TRBJ1-2, the complete variable domain is DTGVSQNPRHKITKRGQNVTFRCDPISEHNRLYWYRQTLGQGPEFLTYFQNEAQLEKSRLLSDRFSAERPKGSFSTLEIQRTEQGDSAMYLCASSLETGPGGGYTFGSGTRLTVV.